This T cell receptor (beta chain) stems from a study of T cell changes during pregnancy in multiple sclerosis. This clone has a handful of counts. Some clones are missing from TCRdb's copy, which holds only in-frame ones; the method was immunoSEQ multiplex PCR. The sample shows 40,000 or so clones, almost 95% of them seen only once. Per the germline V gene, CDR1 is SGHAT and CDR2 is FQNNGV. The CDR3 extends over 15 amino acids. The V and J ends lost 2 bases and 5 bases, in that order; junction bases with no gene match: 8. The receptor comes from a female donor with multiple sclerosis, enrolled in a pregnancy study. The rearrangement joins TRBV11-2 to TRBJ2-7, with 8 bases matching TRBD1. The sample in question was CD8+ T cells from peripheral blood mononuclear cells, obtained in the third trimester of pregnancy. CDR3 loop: CASSLTWQGADEQYF. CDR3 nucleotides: TGTGCCAGCAGCTTAACGTGGCAGGGGGCGGACGAGCAGTACTTC.